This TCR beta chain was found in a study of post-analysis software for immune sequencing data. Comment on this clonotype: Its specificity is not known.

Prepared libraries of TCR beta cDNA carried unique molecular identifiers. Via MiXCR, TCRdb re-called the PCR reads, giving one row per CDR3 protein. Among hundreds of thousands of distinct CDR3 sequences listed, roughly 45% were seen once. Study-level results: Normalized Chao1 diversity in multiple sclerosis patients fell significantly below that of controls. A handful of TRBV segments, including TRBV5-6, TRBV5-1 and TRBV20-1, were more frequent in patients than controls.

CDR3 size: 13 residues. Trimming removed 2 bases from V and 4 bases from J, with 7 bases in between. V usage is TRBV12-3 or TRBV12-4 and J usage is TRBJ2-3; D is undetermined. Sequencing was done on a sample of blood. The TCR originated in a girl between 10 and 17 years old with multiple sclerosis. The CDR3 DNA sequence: TGTGCCAGCAGTTTAATGTCAGCAGATACGCAGTATTTT. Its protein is CASSLMSADTQYF.